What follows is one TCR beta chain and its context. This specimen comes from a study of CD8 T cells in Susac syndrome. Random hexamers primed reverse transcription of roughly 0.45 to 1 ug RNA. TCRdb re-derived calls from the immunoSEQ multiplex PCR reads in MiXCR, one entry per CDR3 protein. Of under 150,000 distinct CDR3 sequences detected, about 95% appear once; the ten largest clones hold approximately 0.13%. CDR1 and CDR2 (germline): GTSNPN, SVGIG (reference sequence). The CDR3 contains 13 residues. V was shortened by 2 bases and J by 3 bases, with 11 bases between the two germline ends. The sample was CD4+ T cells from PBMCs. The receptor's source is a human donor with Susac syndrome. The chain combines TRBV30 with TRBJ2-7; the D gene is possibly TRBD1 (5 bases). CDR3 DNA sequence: TGTGCCTGGAGTAAGGGGAACTTCTACGAGCAGTACTTC. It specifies CAWSKGNFYEQYF.